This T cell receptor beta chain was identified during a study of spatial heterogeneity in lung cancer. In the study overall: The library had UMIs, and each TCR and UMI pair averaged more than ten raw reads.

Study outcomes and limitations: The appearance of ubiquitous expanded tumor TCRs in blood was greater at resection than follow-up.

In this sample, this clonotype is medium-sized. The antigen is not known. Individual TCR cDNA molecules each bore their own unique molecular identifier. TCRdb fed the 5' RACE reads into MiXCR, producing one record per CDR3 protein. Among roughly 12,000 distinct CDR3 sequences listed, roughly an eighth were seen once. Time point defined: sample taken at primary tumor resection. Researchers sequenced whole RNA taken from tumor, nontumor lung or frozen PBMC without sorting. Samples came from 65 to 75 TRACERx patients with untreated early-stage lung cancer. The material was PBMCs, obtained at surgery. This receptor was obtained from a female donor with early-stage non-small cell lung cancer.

CDR3 sequence: CASSPQETQYF. DNA for the CDR3: TGTGCCAGCTCTCCGCAAGAGACCCAGTACTTC. V is TRBV18 and J is TRBJ2-5; the D is unclear. This CDR3 comprises 11 residues. Germline V lookup: CDR1 KGHSH, CDR2 LQKENI. V dropped 6 bases and J dropped 2 bases, with 4 bases sitting between them.